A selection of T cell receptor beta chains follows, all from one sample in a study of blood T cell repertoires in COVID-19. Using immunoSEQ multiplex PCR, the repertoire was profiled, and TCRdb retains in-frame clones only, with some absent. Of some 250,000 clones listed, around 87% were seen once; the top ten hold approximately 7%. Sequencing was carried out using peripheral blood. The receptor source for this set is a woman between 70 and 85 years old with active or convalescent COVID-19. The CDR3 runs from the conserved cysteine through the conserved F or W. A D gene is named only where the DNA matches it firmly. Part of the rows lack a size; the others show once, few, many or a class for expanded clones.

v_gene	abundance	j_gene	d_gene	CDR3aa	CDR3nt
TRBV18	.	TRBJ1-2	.	CASSPRSSTGDYGYTF	TGTGCCAGCTCACCTAGATCCAGCACAGGAGACTATGGCTACACCTTC
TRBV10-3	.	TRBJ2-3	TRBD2	CAISESPGTSGPRTDTQYF	TGTGCCATCAGTGAGTCTCCCGGGACTAGCGGACCACGCACAGATACGCAGTATTTT
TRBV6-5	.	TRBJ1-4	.	CASKNHRDEKLFF	TGTGCCAGCAAAAACCACCGAGATGAAAAACTGTTTTTT
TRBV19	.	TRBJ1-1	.	CASSIGQNYEAFF	TGTGCCAGTAGTATCGGACAGAATTATGAAGCTTTCTTT
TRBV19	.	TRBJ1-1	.	CASSVLAQGNTEAFF	TGTGCCAGTAGTGTACTGGCGCAGGGCAACACTGAAGCTTTCTTT
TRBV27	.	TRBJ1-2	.	CASSSTTSTNYGYTF	TGTGCCAGCAGTTCCACTACTTCCACTAACTATGGCTACACCTTC
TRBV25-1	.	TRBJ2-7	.	CASSPQTGPTYEQYF	TGTGCCAGCAGTCCCCAGACAGGCCCTACCTACGAGCAGTACTTC
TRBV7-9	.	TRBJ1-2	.	CASSPPSGANEGYTF	TGTGCCAGCAGCCCCCCCTCAGGGGCGAATGAGGGCTACACCTTC
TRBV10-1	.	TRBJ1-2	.	CASSEDLLRGYTF	TGCGCCAGCAGTGAGGACCTCCTGAGGGGCTACACCTTC
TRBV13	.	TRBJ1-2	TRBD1	CASSLLQGVSGYTF	TGTGCCAGCAGCCTTCTCCAGGGGGTCAGTGGCTACACCTTC
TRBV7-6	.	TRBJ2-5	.	CASSGVGGVWETQYF	TGTGCCAGCAGCGGCGTAGGGGGGGTGTGGGAGACCCAGTACTTC
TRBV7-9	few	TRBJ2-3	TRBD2	CASSPAGGSSDTQYF	TGTGCCAGCAGCCCGGCGGGGGGGAGCTCAGATACGCAGTATTTT
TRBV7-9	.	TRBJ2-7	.	CASSAVDSGSLITYEQYF	TGTGCCAGCAGCGCGGTGGACAGCGGATCCCTAATTACATACGAGCAGTACTTC
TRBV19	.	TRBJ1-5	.	CASSINSIRDQPQHF	TGTGCCAGTAGTATTAACTCGATTAGAGATCAGCCCCAGCATTTT
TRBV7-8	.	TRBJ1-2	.	CASSLQQSYGYTF	TGTGCCAGCAGCTTGCAACAGAGCTATGGCTACACCTTC
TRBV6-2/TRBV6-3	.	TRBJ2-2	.	CASSFSGNTGELFF	TGTGCCAGCAGCTTTAGCGGGAACACCGGGGAGCTGTTTTTT
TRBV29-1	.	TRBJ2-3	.	CSSGRWNGDTQYF	TGCAGCTCAGGCAGGTGGAATGGAGATACGCAGTATTTT
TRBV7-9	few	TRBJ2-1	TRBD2	CASSLGSSGGHSYNEQFF	TGTGCCAGCAGCTTAGGGTCTAGCGGGGGGCACTCCTACAATGAGCAGTTCTTC